These 10 T cell receptor beta chains were all obtained from the same sample, sequenced in a study of tumor-infiltrating lymphocytes in localized non-small cell lung cancer. Generated by immunoSEQ multiplex PCR, the TCRdb table keeps only in-frame clones and is missing some. The sample includes 3,500 to 4,000 clones, 70% to 80% of them seen just once. The sample was uninvolved lung tissue not adjacent to the tumor. Every receptor here comes from a human donor with non-small cell lung cancer.

In this sample, this clone turned up a few times. The J gene is TRBJ2-5, the V gene TRBV2; D not resolved. V was pared by 6 bases and J by 5 bases, with 13 bases between. Germline V CDR1 and CDR2: SNHLY, FYNNEI. There are 13 residues in the CDR3. The chain's CDR3 is CASRTDSPETQYF. DNA for the CDR3: TGTGCCAGCAGGACCGATTCTCCGGAGACCCAGTACTTC.

In nucleotides, the CDR3 is TGTGCCAGCAGGGGGTTGGAGACTAACTATGGCTACACCTTC. It specifies CASRGLETNYGYTF. The genes are TRBV2 and TRBJ1-2, with no clear D. Deletions cut 6 bases from V and 0 bases from J, with 11 bases between. Germline V gives CDR1 SNHLY, CDR2 FYNNEI. The CDR3 contains 14 residues.

This clone came up a few times. V gene TRBV25-1 combines with J gene TRBJ2-1, with D perhaps TRBD1 or TRBD2 (6 bases each). CDR1 is MGHDK and CDR2 is SYGVNS in the germline V gene. V was cut by 3 bases and J by 6 bases, with 18 bases left in between. The length of the CDR3 is 16 residues. Here the CDR3 DNA reads TGTGCCAGCAGTGAGGGATGGGGGGCCGTCGGCAATGAGCAGTTCTTC. Protein sequence: CASSEGWGAVGNEQFF.

The gene calls are TRBV5-1 and TRBJ1-2, with unresolved D. Germline V gives CDR1 SGHRS, CDR2 YFSETQ. CDR3 length equals 15 residues. V was clipped by 0 bases and J by 6 bases, with 15 bases between them. The CDR3 here is CASSLELLKTDGYTF. CDR3 DNA: TGCGCCAGCAGCTTGGAGCTCCTTAAAACGGATGGCTACACCTTC. The full variable domain, in which reference TRBV5-1 and TRBJ1-2 provide the parts outside the CDR3, is KAGVTQTPRYLIKTRGQQVTLSCSPISGHRSVSWYQQTPGQGLQFLFEYFSETQRNKGNFPGRFSGRQFSNSRSEMNVSTLELGDSALYLCASSLELLKTDGYTFGSGTRLTVV.

The chain couples TRBV5-1 to TRBJ2-2; perhaps TRBD2 as D (6 bases). The CDR3 runs to 13 residues. The ends were cut back, 5 bases at V and 7 bases at J, with 12 bases in the middle. From germline, CDR1 is SGHRS and CDR2 YFSETQ. CDR3 sequence (DNA): TGCGCCAGCAGGAGTAGGGAGGACGGGGAGCTGTTTTTT. Protein sequence: CASRSREDGELFF.

The chain carries TRBV7-9 and TRBJ2-5, with TRBD1 identical over 12 bases. The germline CDR1 and CDR2 sequences are SEHNR and FQNEAQ (reference sequence). J lost 5 bases, V lost 2 bases, and 9 bases had no gene match. This CDR3 is 17 amino acids long. This CDR3 is CASSLTSGTGGFETQYF. The CDR3 DNA reads TGTGCCAGCAGCTTAACCTCCGGGACAGGGGGCTTTGAGACCCAGTACTTC.

This chain uses TRBV6-5 with TRBJ2-3; D is possibly TRBD1 (6 bases). The germline V gene has CDR1 MNHEY and CDR2 SVGAGI. Trimming removed 7 bases from V and 2 bases from J, with 10 bases in between. The CDR3 spans 13 residues. The CDR3 protein is CASKQGNTDTQYF. The CDR3 DNA sequence: TGTGCCAGCAAACAGGGAAACACAGATACGCAGTATTTT.

V gene TRBV6-4 combines with J gene TRBJ1-1; D ambiguous. This CDR3 is built from 14 residues. V gave up 7 bases and J gave up 1 base, with 13 bases separating them. Germline V CDR1 and CDR2: MRHNA, SNTAGT. Here the CDR3 DNA reads TGTGCCAGCAACCCCGAGGGAGGGAACACTGAAGCTTTCTTT. Its protein product is CASNPEGGNTEAFF.

A few counts support this clone. The chain couples TRBV4-1 to TRBJ2-7; D not certain. The CDR3 spans 16 residues. CDR1 is MGHRA, CDR2 YSYEKL, per germline. Trimming removed 0 bases at V and 0 bases at J, with 12 bases between. CDR3 nucleotides: TGCGCCAGCAGCCAAGATCCTAACAGCCCCTCCTACGAGCAGTACTTC. Translating it yields CASSQDPNSPSYEQYF.

V gene TRBV7-6 combines with J gene TRBJ2-6; TRBD1 is a possible D gene (6 bases). The CDR3 is made up of 17 amino acids. Germline V CDR1 and CDR2: SGHVS, FNYEAQ. The germline V and J ends were trimmed by 4 bases and 3 bases, with 16 bases remaining between them. CDR3 protein: CASSSDIQGFGANVLTF. The CDR3 region has the DNA TGTGCCAGCAGCTCCGATATACAGGGTTTTGGGGCCAACGTCCTGACTTTC.